Listed below are T cell receptor beta chains from one sample, sequenced in a study of blood T cell repertoires in COVID-19. Repertoires were generated with immunoSEQ multiplex PCR, while TCRdb's copy carries only in-frame clones and drops some. The sample has fewer than 300,000 clones, just over 90% seen once. What was sequenced was peripheral blood. These receptors originate from a woman aged 30 to 39 with COVID-19, enrolled during active disease. Each CDR3 is given with its conserved first and last residue. Each record gives: D gene, clone size, V gene, J gene, CDR3 protein, CDR3 DNA. The D gene is left open where the match is weak. Rows give clone size only sometimes, using once, few, many, or a class for an expanded clone.

>TRBD2|.|TRBV7-2|TRBJ2-1
CASSLTSGRNNEQFF
TGTGCCAGCAGCCTTACTAGCGGGAGGAACAATGAGCAGTTCTTC
>.|.|TRBV3-1/TRBV3-2|TRBJ1-5
CASSLPGQPQHF
TGTGCCAGCAGCCTACCAGGTCAGCCCCAGCATTTT
>.|once|TRBV18|TRBJ1-1
CASSPKGLVTEAFF
TGTGCCAGCTCACCGAAGGGGCTGGTCACTGAAGCTTTCTTT
>.|.|TRBV12-3/TRBV12-4|TRBJ1-2
CASSFGGDYGYTF
TGTGCCAGCAGTTTCGGGGGTGACTATGGCTACACCTTC
>TRBD2|.|TRBV28|TRBJ2-1
CASSPPGLAGAGYNEQFF
TGTGCCAGCAGTCCGCCGGGACTAGCGGGAGCTGGCTACAATGAGCAGTTCTTC
>TRBD1|.|TRBV19|TRBJ1-2
CASSTLETGPYGYTF
TGTGCCAGTAGTACCCTAGAGACAGGGCCCTATGGCTACACCTTC
>.|.|TRBV19|TRBJ1-4
CASKVTANEKLFF
TGTGCCAGTAAGGTCACAGCTAATGAAAAACTGTTTTTT
>.|few|TRBV12-3/TRBV12-4|TRBJ1-1
CASSLELEAFF
TGTGCCAGCAGTTTAGAATTGGAGGCTTTCTTT
>.|once|TRBV5-1|TRBJ1-1
CASSSTGDSNTEAFF
TGCGCCAGCAGCTCCACCGGAGATTCGAACACTGAAGCTTTCTTT
>.|.|TRBV6-4|TRBJ2-7
CASSVSPGYEQYF
TGTGCCAGCAGTGTGTCACCCGGCTACGAGCAGTACTTC
>.|.|TRBV7-8|TRBJ2-2
CASSIYGGSNTGELFF
TGTGCCAGCAGCATTTATGGAGGGTCGAACACCGGGGAGCTGTTTTTT
>.|.|TRBV18|TRBJ1-4
CASSPGHREEKLFF
TGTGCCAGCTCACCTGGACACCGGGAGGAAAAACTGTTTTTT
>TRBD1|.|TRBV3-1/TRBV3-2|TRBJ1-2
CASSQSGQGSYGYTF
TGTGCCAGCAGCCAAAGCGGACAGGGTAGCTATGGCTACACCTTC
>TRBD2|.|TRBV19|TRBJ2-1
CASSMTSGSSYNEQFF
TGTGCCAGTAGTATGACTAGCGGAAGCTCCTACAATGAGCAGTTCTTC
>.|few|TRBV2|TRBJ1-2
CASSVTQNYGYTF
TGTGCCAGCAGCGTGACTCAGAACTATGGCTACACCTTC
>.|.|TRBV19|TRBJ2-7
CASSISRDTSYEQYF
TGTGCCAGTAGTATTAGCCGGGACACTTCCTACGAGCAGTACTTC
>TRBD1|.|TRBV6-5|TRBJ2-1
CAIYPRRGTGAEQFF
TGTGCCATCTACCCCCGCCGCGGGACAGGAGCTGAGCAGTTCTTC
>.|.|TRBV6-2/TRBV6-3|TRBJ2-3
CASSYSITGLAPGTDTQYF
TGTGCCAGCAGTTACTCGATTACTGGGCTAGCGCCTGGCACAGATACGCAGTATTTT
>TRBD1|.|TRBV5-3|TRBJ1-1
CARSLTLGQQNTEAFF
TGTGCCAGAAGCTTGACCCTGGGACAGCAGAACACTGAAGCTTTCTTT
>TRBD1|.|TRBV13|TRBJ1-6
CASSLAGTGNSPLHF
TGTGCCAGCAGCTTAGCGGGGACAGGGAATTCACCCCTCCACTTT
>TRBD1|.|TRBV6-5|TRBJ2-7
CASRVGQNGYEQYF
TGTGCCAGCAGGGTGGGACAGAATGGGTACGAGCAGTACTTC
>.|once|TRBV12-3/TRBV12-4|TRBJ2-7
CASSPQQGYEQYF
TGTGCCAGCAGTCCACAACAGGGTTACGAGCAGTACTTC
>TRBD2|.|TRBV7-2|TRBJ2-2
CASSLGNPGGRGGELFF
TGTGCCAGCAGCTTAGGAAATCCCGGCGGGAGGGGCGGGGAGCTGTTTTTT
>TRBD1|.|TRBV3-1/TRBV3-2|TRBJ1-3
CASSQLPATGSGNTIYF
TGTGCCAGCAGCCAACTTCCCGCGACAGGGTCTGGAAACACCATATATTTT
>TRBD1|.|TRBV7-8|TRBJ2-7
CASSRTGDEQYF
TGTGCCAGCAGCAGAACAGGGGACGAGCAGTACTTC
>.|.|TRBV7-2|TRBJ1-5
CASSLNTNQPQHF
TGTGCCAGCAGCTTAAACACCAATCAGCCCCAGCATTTT
>TRBD1|once|TRBV27|TRBJ1-4
CASSFNQGVNEKLFF
TGTGCCAGCAGTTTTAATCAGGGGGTTAATGAAAAACTGTTTTTT
>TRBD1|.|TRBV7-8|TRBJ1-6
CASSLDRGNNSPLHF
TGTGCCAGCAGCTTAGACAGGGGCAATAATTCACCCCTCCACTTT
>.|.|TRBV28|TRBJ1-2
CASSLTGTSYGYTF
TGTGCCAGCAGTTTAACAGGGACCAGCTATGGCTACACCTTC
>TRBD1|.|TRBV29-1|TRBJ1-4
CSVTGGLETNEKLFF
TGCAGCGTGACAGGGGGCTTGGAAACTAATGAAAAACTGTTTTTT
>.|.|TRBV6-5|TRBJ2-5
CATLGVGETQYF
TGTGCCACCTTAGGGGTTGGAGAGACCCAGTACTTC
>TRBD2|once|TRBV5-1|TRBJ2-1
CASSSGGRLNEQFF
TGCGCCAGCAGCTCGGGGGGGCGCTTGAATGAGCAGTTCTTC
>.|.|TRBV19|TRBJ2-1
CASSMGRYGREGVYNEQFF
TGTGCCAGTAGTATGGGACGATATGGGAGGGAGGGGGTATACAATGAGCAGTTCTTC
>.|.|TRBV3-1/TRBV3-2|TRBJ2-1
CASSQVRNEQFF
TGTGCCAGCAGCCAAGTTCGGAATGAGCAGTTCTTC
>.|.|TRBV6-4|TRBJ1-2
CASRSEDSDYGYTF
TGTGCCAGCAGATCCGAGGACAGCGACTATGGCTACACCTTC
>.|.|TRBV7-9|TRBJ1-4
CASSQKEKLFF
TGTGCCAGCAGCCAAAAGGAGAAACTGTTTTTT
>.|.|TRBV30|TRBJ1-6
CACEQGGDSPLHF
TGTGCCTGTGAACAGGGTGGGGATTCACCCCTCCACTTT
>TRBD2|few|TRBV7-9|TRBJ2-2
CASSPSRRAGGYTGELFF
TGTGCCAGCAGCCCCAGCCGGAGGGCGGGAGGCTACACCGGGGAGCTGTTTTTT
>TRBD1|.|TRBV19|TRBJ1-5
CASAPGQGIGQPQHF
TGTGCCAGTGCCCCGGGACAGGGTATCGGTCAGCCCCAGCATTTT
>TRBD2|.|TRBV25-1|TRBJ2-1
CASNSGSSYNEQFF
TGTGCCAGCAACAGCGGGAGCTCCTACAATGAGCAGTTCTTC
>TRBD1|.|TRBV5-1|TRBJ2-5
CASSLLQGMYQETQYF
TGCGCCAGCAGCTTGCTACAGGGGATGTACCAAGAGACCCAGTACTTC
>.|.|TRBV18|TRBJ2-3
CASSPPGSDTQYF
TGTGCCAGCTCACCCCCAGGGTCAGATACGCAGTATTTT
>TRBD2|once|TRBV7-2|TRBJ2-5
CASSVGTSGNQETQYF
TGTGCCAGCAGCGTAGGGACTAGCGGAAACCAAGAGACCCAGTACTTC
>.|.|TRBV28|TRBJ1-4
CASSLRQYEKLFF
TGTGCCAGCAGTTTACGACAGTATGAAAAACTGTTTTTT
>.|once|TRBV3-1/TRBV3-2|TRBJ1-2
CASSQDAGRRGYGYTF
TGTGCCAGCAGCCAAGATGCGGGGAGGCGCGGCTATGGCTACACCTTC
>TRBD1|.|TRBV27|TRBJ1-4
CASSPGTENEKLFF
TGTGCCAGCAGTCCCGGGACAGAAAATGAAAAACTGTTTTTT
>.|.|TRBV20-1|TRBJ1-2
CSASHGYGYTF
TGCAGTGCTAGTCACGGGTATGGCTACACCTTC
>.|.|TRBV3-1/TRBV3-2|TRBJ1-1
CASSQAEEAFF
TGTGCCAGCAGCCAAGCCGAGGAAGCTTTCTTT
>.|.|TRBV11-1|TRBJ1-3
CASSFGQVNTIYF
TGTGCCAGCAGCTTCGGTCAGGTCAACACCATATATTTT
>.|.|TRBV6-5|TRBJ2-7
CASGQPGYEAFEQYF
TGTGCCAGCGGCCAACCAGGGTATGAAGCTTTCGAGCAGTACTTC
>.|.|TRBV19|TRBJ2-3
CASSTGLGTDTQYF
TGTGCCAGTAGTACGGGACTTGGCACAGATACGCAGTATTTT